This passage covers 22 T cell receptor beta chains from one sample sequenced in a study of blood T cell repertoires in COVID-19. Using immunoSEQ multiplex PCR, the repertoire was profiled, and TCRdb retains in-frame clones only, with some absent. The repertoire includes roughly 230,000 clones, about four fifths of them detected once, and 4.4% sits in the top ten. The specimen sequenced was peripheral blood. The source is a man in his fifties with active or convalescent COVID-19.

J is TRBJ2-2 and V is TRBV5-1; D gene unclear. V was clipped by 0 bases and J by 7 bases, with 7 bases between them. Germline V lookup: CDR1 SGHRS, CDR2 YFSETQ. The CDR3 sequence is 13 residues long. As DNA, the CDR3 is TGCGCCAGCAGCTTGGGCCCGGGCGGGGAGCTGTTTTTT. This gives the protein CASSLGPGGELFF.

The genes are TRBV6-5 and TRBJ2-1; TRBD1 matches 8 bases. This CDR3 is 13 amino acids long. V was pared by 8 bases and J by 8 bases, with 8 bases of the junction left unmatched. In germline, CDR1 is MNHEY, CDR2 SVGAGI. The CDR3, as DNA: TGTGCCAGCTGCCTCGACAGGGGCCATGAGCAGTTCTTC. Protein sequence: CASCLDRGHEQFF.

CDR3 sequence: CASSQGRGSEAFF. The DNA for the CDR3 is TGCGCCAGCAGCCAAGGTCGAGGCAGTGAAGCTTTCTTT. V usage is TRBV4-1 and J usage is TRBJ1-1; D gene unclear. Germline V gene data show CDR1 as MGHRA and CDR2 as YSYEKL. V was pared by 1 base and J by 7 bases, with 10 bases between. The length of the CDR3 is 13 residues.

The chain uses TRBV6-2 or TRBV6-3 and TRBJ2-1; TRBD1 agrees at 7 bases. Germline V gene sequence: CDR1 MNHEY, CDR2 SVGEGT. V lost 6 bases, J lost 3 bases, and 5 bases stayed unmatched. This CDR3 comprises 14 residues. The CDR3 loop reads CASRPTGDYNEQFF. CDR3 bases: TGTGCCAGCAGACCTACAGGGGACTACAATGAGCAGTTCTTC.

V and J are TRBV15 and TRBJ1-2; 7 positions match TRBD1. With 2 bases clipped from V and 3 bases from J, the junction kept 6 bases outside the gene matches. Germline assignment: CDR1 LNHNV and CDR2 YYDKDF (reference sequence). This CDR3 region has 15 residues. For the CDR3, the DNA is TGTGCCACCAGCAGATCGCTACAGGGGCACTATGGCTACACCTTC. This gives the protein CATSRSLQGHYGYTF.

The J gene is TRBJ2-1, the V gene TRBV4-1, with D uncertain. Trimming cost V 6 bases and J 6 bases, with 21 bases left between them. Germline V gene data show CDR1 as MGHRA and CDR2 as YSYEKL. CDR3 length equals 16 residues. CDR3 sequence: CASRAVGYRAPNEQFF. The CDR3 DNA reads TGCGCCAGCAGGGCAGTCGGGTATAGAGCCCCCAATGAGCAGTTCTTC.

V is TRBV2 and J is TRBJ1-4; 7 bases fit TRBD1. The CDR3 spans 14 residues. Losses at the gene ends were 7 bases for V and 7 bases for J; bases not matched to a gene: 9. Germline V gene sequence: CDR1 SNHLY, CDR2 FYNNEI. The CDR3 nucleotides are TGTGCCAGCATGAGGGGGCAGAGACGTGAAAAACTGTTTTTT. It codes for CASMRGQRREKLFF.

V usage is TRBV12-3 or TRBV12-4 and J usage is TRBJ1-1; 7 nucleotides align to TRBD1. The V and J ends lost 5 bases and 7 bases, in that order; junction bases with no gene match: 7. The CDR3 runs 13 residues. CDR3 in amino acids: CASSPTRTGEAFF. DNA of the CDR3: TGTGCCAGCAGTCCGACCCGGACAGGTGAAGCTTTCTTT.

The chain combines TRBV4-1 with TRBJ2-5; 7 bases map to TRBD2. Germline values: CDR1 MGHRA, CDR2 YSYEKL. The V and J ends lost 1 base and 7 bases, in that order; junction bases with no gene match: 6. The CDR3 is made up of 14 amino acids. CDR3 DNA sequence: TGCGCCAGCAGCCAAGTCCTGGGCGGGGGGACCCAGTACTTC. As protein: CASSQVLGGGTQYF.

The chain has TRBV5-1 and TRBJ2-7; 7 nucleotides align to TRBD1. Germline V gene data show CDR1 as SGHRS and CDR2 as YFSETQ. V trimming: 4 bases; J trimming: 2 bases; junction bases outside the gene matches: 6. CDR3 size: 14 residues. The CDR3 sequence is CASSTQTGPYEQYF. CDR3 DNA: TGCGCCAGCAGCACACAGACAGGGCCCTACGAGCAGTACTTC.

The chain carries TRBV25-1 and TRBJ1-5; tentative D call: TRBD1 (5 bases). The CDR3 sequence is 14 residues long. CDR1 and CDR2 from the germline V gene are MGHDK and SYGVNS. Trimming took 3 bases from V and 4 from J, leaving 10 bases between them. In DNA, the CDR3 is TGTGCCAGCAGTGAGGGGGGAGAAAATCAGCCCCAGCATTTT. Translating gives CASSEGGENQPQHF.

This chain joins TRBV9 and TRBJ1-1, with 9 bases matching TRBD1. Unmatched junction bases numbered 3, after V lost 3 bases and J lost 3 bases. This CDR3 has 14 amino acids. Germline V CDR1 and CDR2: SGDLS, YYNGEE. The CDR3 DNA sequence: TGTGCCAGCAGCGCGGGACAGGGTGACACTGAAGCTTTCTTT. Its protein is CASSAGQGDTEAFF.

This clone has just a few counts. In DNA form, the CDR3 reads TGCGCCAGCAGCTTGGTTGGCGGTATCGGTGAGCAGTTCTTC. Its translation is CASSLVGGIGEQFF. The V and J genes are TRBV5-1 and TRBJ2-1; D ambiguous. Germline values: CDR1 SGHRS, CDR2 YFSETQ. Trimming took 0 bases from V and 9 from J, leaving 13 bases between them. The CDR3 is made up of 14 amino acids. Complete variable domain (other parts from reference TRBV5-1 and TRBJ2-1): KAGVTQTPRYLIKTRGQQVTLSCSPISGHRSVSWYQQTPGQGLQFLFEYFSETQRNKGNFPGRFSGRQFSNSRSEMNVSTLELGDSALYLCASSLVGGIGEQFFGPGTRLTVL.

V usage is TRBV7-9 and J usage is TRBJ1-6; 7 nucleotides agree with TRBD1. Germline CDR1 and CDR2: SEHNR and FQNEAQ (reference sequence). This CDR3 is built from 17 residues. V trimming: 5 bases; J trimming: 7 bases; junction bases outside the gene matches: 14. The CDR3 is CASSVGTWDSQNSPLHF. The CDR3 DNA sequence: TGTGCCAGCAGCGTCGGGACGTGGGACAGCCAAAATTCACCCCTCCACTTT.

This chain uses TRBV6-5 with TRBJ2-5; 8 bases align to TRBD2. CDR1 and CDR2 (germline): MNHEY, SVGAGI. This CDR3 region has 15 residues. V trimming: 6 bases; J trimming: 5 bases; junction bases outside the gene matches: 11. CDR3 bases: TGTGCCAGCAGCCAACCCCGGGGGGGGGAGGAGACCCAGTACTTC. It codes for CASSQPRGGEETQYF.

The gene calls are TRBV13 and TRBJ1-3; unclear D gene. The CDR3 extends over 16 amino acids. The ends were cut back, 0 bases at V and 0 bases at J, with 9 bases in the middle. Germline V gene sequence: CDR1 PRHDT, CDR2 FYEKMQ (reference sequence). CDR3 amino acids: CASSLGAGSSGNTIYF. CDR3 coding DNA: TGTGCCAGCAGCTTAGGGGCGGGGAGCTCTGGAAACACCATATATTTT.

The rearrangement uses TRBV5-1 and TRBJ2-7; D possibly corresponds to TRBD1 (5 bases). This CDR3 spans 12 amino acids. Germline values: CDR1 SGHRS, CDR2 YFSETQ. The V end was cut by 5 bases, the J end by 4 bases, with 10 bases between. The CDR3 sequence is CASRPDSYEQYF. As DNA, the CDR3 is TGCGCCAGCAGGCCAGACAGTTACGAGCAGTACTTC.

For this clone: Other nucleotide sequences from this sample produce the same CDR3. V usage is TRBV9 and J usage is TRBJ1-2; 7 bases are a match to TRBD1. The CDR3 runs to 13 residues. V lost 0 bases and J lost 7; bases outside the gene matches: 3. CDR1 SGDLS and CDR2 YYNGEE come from the germline V gene. The CDR3 reads CASSVAQGSGYTF. The DNA of the CDR3 is TGTGCCAGCAGCGTAGCACAGGGGAGTGGCTACACCTTC.

The rearrangement links TRBV6-2 or TRBV6-3 to TRBJ1-2, with 8 bases identical to TRBD1. Per the germline V gene, CDR1 is MNHEY and CDR2 is SVGEGT. The J segment lost 6 bases and the V segment lost 5 bases, leaving 14 bases of the junction unmatched. The CDR3 is 16 amino acids. CDR3 in amino acids: CASSQRTGRRLDGYTF. For the CDR3, the DNA is TGTGCCAGCAGTCAACGGACAGGGAGGCGTTTGGATGGCTACACCTTC.

CDR3 sequence (DNA): TGTGCCTGGAGTACCTCTAAAGATTCACCCCTCCACTTT. Translation gives CAWSTSKDSPLHF. The rearrangement links TRBV30 to TRBJ1-6, with D hard to call. CDR1 is GTSNPN, CDR2 SVGIG, per germline (reference sequence). This CDR3 has 13 residues. V lost 2 bases to trimming and J lost 8 bases, with 10 bases between them.

This rearrangement joins TRBV9 to TRBJ2-1; 10 nucleotides align to TRBD1. The CDR3 has 16 amino acids. Germline loops: CDR1 SGDLS, CDR2 YYNGEE. The junction had 2 bases not matched to a gene; V was cut back by 0 bases and J by 2 bases. In DNA, the CDR3 is TGTGCCAGCAGCGTAGGGACAGGGGGGACCTACAATGAGCAGTTCTTC. Translated: CASSVGTGGTYNEQFF.

The V and J genes are TRBV5-6 and TRBJ2-5; perhaps TRBD2 as D (6 bases). Germline CDR1 and CDR2: SGHDT and YYEEEE. The CDR3 loop spans 15 amino acids. With 1 base removed from V and 2 bases from J, the gap between germline ends came to 12 bases. The CDR3 DNA reads as TGTGCCAGCAGCTTGAGAGGGCGGGGTCAAGAGACCCAGTACTTC. Protein: CASSLRGRGQETQYF.